This T cell receptor beta chain was sequenced in a study of long-term antiretroviral therapy in people with HIV. In the study overall: The earliest samples came from an era when ART typically awaited falling CD4 counts.

As regards this clone: The antigen is undetermined.

It was version v3.0 of the immunoSEQ assay that was run at survey level. Some clones are missing from TCRdb's copy, which holds only in-frame ones; the method was immunoSEQ multiplex PCR. The sample lists around 40,000 clones; 75% to 90% were seen once. Study-level results: Compared with controls, HIV repertoires showed narrower CDR3 length ranges. Those clones which expanded before ART made up the dominant part of the repertoire at all time points.

Trimming removed 4 bases from V and 5 bases from J; junction bases left unmatched: 5. This CDR3 has 13 amino acids. Germline CDR1 reads SGHRS; CDR2 reads YFSETQ. The chain joins TRBV5-1 to TRBJ2-5; 7 positions match TRBD1. Sequences were derived from unsorted PBMCs, sampled just before starting antiretroviral therapy. The origin of this receptor is a woman younger than 30 with HIV. CDR3 protein: CASSGRGFETQYF. The DNA for the CDR3 is TGCGCCAGCAGCGGCAGGGGGTTCGAGACCCAGTACTTC.